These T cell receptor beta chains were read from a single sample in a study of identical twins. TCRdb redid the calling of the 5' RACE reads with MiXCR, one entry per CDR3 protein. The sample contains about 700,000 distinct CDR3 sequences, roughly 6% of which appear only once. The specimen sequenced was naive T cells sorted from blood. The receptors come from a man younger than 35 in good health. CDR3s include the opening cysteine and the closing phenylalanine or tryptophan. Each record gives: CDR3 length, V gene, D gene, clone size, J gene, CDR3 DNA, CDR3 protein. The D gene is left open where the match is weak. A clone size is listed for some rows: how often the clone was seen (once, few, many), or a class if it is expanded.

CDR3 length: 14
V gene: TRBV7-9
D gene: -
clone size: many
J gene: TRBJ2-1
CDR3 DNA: TGTGCCAGCAGCTTCGGGACTTCGCCGAATGAGCAGTTCTTC
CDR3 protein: CASSFGTSPNEQFF

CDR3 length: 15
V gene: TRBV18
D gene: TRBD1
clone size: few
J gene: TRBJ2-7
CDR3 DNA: TGTGCCAGCTCACCACCGGGGGGACAGGACTACGAGCAGTACTTC
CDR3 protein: CASSPPGGQDYEQYF

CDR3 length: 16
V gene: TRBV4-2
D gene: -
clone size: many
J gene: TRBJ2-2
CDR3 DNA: TGTGCCAGCAGCCACCCTCGAGGGGAGGTTGCCGGGGAGCTGTTTTTT
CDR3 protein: CASSHPRGEVAGELFF

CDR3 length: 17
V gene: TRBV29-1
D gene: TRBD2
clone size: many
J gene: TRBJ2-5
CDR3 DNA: TGCAGCGTTGAAGATCCGGGACTAGCGGGGACACAAGAGACCCAGTACTTC
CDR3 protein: CSVEDPGLAGTQETQYF

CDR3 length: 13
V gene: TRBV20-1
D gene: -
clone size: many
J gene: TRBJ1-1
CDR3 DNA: TGCAGTGCTATACTCCACATGAACACTGAAGCTTTCTTT
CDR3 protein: CSAILHMNTEAFF

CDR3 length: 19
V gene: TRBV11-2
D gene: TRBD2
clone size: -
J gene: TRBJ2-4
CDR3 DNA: TGTGCCAGCAGCACAATAGGACTAGCGGGAGGTGTAGCCAAAAACATTCAGTACTTC
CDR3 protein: CASSTIGLAGGVAKNIQYF

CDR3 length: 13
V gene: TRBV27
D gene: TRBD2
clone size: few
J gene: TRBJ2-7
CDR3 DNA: TGTGCCATCGGGGTGGGCGGGAGGAGTGAGCAGTACTTC
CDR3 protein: CAIGVGGRSEQYF

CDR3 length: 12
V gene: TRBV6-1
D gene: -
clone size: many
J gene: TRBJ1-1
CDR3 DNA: TGTGCCAGCGCCCGAAGGGAAACTGAAGCTTTCTTT
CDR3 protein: CASARRETEAFF

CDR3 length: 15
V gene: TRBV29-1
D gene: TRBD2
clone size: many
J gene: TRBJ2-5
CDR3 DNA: TGCAGCGTTGAACTAGCGGGAGTGGGGCAAGAGACCCAGTACTTC
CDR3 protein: CSVELAGVGQETQYF

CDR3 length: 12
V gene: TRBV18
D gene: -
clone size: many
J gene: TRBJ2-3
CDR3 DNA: TGTGCCAGCTCACCACCGATAGATACGCAGTATTTT
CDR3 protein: CASSPPIDTQYF

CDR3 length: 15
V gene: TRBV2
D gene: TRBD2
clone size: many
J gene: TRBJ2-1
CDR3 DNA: TGTGCCAGCAGTTTAAGCGGGAGGGCGTTCAATGAGCAGTTCTTC
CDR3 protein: CASSLSGRAFNEQFF

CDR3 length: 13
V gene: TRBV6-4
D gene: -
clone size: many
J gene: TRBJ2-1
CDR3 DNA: TGTGCCACCACCGGGGCATACGTCGGTGAGCAGTTCTTC
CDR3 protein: CATTGAYVGEQFF

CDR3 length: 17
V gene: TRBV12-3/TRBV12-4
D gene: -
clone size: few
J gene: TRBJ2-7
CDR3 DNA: TGTGCCAGCAGTCTCCTCCTGGGTGGGACTCTCTCCTACGAGCAGTACTTC
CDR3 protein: CASSLLLGGTLSYEQYF

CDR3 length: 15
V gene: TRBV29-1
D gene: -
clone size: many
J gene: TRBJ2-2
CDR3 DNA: TGCAGCGTTGCTTACAGGGATACGAACACCGGGGAGCTGTTTTTT
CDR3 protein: CSVAYRDTNTGELFF

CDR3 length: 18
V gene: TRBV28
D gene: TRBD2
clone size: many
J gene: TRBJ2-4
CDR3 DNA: TGTGCCAGCCAAATCGCGGGACTAGCGTTCGTAGCCAAAAACATTCAGTACTTC
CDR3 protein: CASQIAGLAFVAKNIQYF

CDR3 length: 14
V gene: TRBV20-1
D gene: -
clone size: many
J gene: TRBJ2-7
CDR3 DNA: TGCAGTGCTAGAGGATCTGCGGACCCCTACGAGCAGTACTTC
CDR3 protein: CSARGSADPYEQYF

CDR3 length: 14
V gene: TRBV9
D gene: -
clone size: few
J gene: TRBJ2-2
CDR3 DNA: TGTGCCAGCAGCGTTCGGAGGGTGACCGGGGAGCTGTTTTTT
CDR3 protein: CASSVRRVTGELFF

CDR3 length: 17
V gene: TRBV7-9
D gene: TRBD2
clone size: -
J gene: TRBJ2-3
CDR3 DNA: TGTGCCAGCAGGCGGACTAGCGGGAGGAGAGAGGCAGATACGCAGTATTTT
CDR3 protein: CASRRTSGRREADTQYF

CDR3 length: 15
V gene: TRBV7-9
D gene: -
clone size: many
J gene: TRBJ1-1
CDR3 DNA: TGTGCCAGCAGCTTAGCTGGTCAGAAGAACACTGAAGCTTTCTTT
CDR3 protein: CASSLAGQKNTEAFF

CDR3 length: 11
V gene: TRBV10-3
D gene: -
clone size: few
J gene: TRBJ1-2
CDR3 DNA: TGTGCCATCAATGGACACTATGGCTACACCTTC
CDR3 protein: CAINGHYGYTF

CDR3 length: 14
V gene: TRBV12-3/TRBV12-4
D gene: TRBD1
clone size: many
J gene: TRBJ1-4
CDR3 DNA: TGTGCCAGCACCGGGACAGGGACTAATGAAAAACTGTTTTTT
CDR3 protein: CASTGTGTNEKLFF

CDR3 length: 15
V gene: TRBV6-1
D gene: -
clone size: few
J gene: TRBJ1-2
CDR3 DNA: TGTGCCAGCAGTGAAAGGGAACGGAATAACTATGGCTACACCTTC
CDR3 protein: CASSERERNNYGYTF

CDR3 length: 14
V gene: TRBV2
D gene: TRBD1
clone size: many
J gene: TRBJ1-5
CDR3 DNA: TGTGCCAGCATTGGGGTACAGGGGGGTCAGCCCCAGCATTTT
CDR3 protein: CASIGVQGGQPQHF

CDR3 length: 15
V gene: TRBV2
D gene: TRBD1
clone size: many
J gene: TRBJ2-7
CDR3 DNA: TGTGCCAGCAGTGAAGAAGGGGGACAGACCTACGAGCAGTACTTC
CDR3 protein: CASSEEGGQTYEQYF

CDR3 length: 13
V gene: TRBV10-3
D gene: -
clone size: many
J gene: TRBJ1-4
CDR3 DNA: TGTGCCATCAGTGAGAGGTCAACCGAAAAACTGTTTTTT
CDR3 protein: CAISERSTEKLFF

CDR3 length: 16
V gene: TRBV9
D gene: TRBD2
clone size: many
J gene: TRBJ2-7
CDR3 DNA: TGTGCCAGCAGCGTAGGCCCTAGCGGAGTAACCTACGAGCAGTACTTC
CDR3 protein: CASSVGPSGVTYEQYF

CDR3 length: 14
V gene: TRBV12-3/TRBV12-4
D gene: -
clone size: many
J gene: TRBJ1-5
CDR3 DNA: TGTGCCAGCAGGGAGGGGGTTAGCAATCAGCCCCAGCATTTT
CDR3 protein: CASREGVSNQPQHF

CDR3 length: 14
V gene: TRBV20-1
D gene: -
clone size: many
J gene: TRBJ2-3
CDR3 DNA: TGCAGTGCTAGACTAGCGCTAAGCACAGATACGCAGTATTTT
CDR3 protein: CSARLALSTDTQYF

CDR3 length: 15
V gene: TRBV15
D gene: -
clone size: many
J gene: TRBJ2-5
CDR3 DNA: TGTGCCACCAGCAGGTCGACCTCGTACCAAGAGACCCAGTACTTC
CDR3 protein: CATSRSTSYQETQYF

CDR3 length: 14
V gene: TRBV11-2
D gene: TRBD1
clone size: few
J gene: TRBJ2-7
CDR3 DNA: TGTGCCAGCAGCTTAGCCACAGGGGTCTACGAGCAGTACTTC
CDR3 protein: CASSLATGVYEQYF

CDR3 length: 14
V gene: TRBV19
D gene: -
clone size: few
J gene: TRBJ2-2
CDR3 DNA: TGTGCCAGTAGACAGGGACACGGCACCGGGGAGCTGTTTTTT
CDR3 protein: CASRQGHGTGELFF

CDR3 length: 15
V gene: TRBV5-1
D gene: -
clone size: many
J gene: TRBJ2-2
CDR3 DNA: TGCGCCAGCAGCTTGGCCGGACAGTTTACCGGGGAGCTGTTTTTT
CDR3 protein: CASSLAGQFTGELFF

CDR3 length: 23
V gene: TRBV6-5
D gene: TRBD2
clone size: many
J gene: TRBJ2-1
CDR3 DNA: TGTGCCAGCAGTTGGGGTGGGGGACTAGCGGGAGGTGGGCGGAGCCGGACACGGAATGAGCAGTTCTTC
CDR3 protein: CASSWGGGLAGGGRSRTRNEQFF

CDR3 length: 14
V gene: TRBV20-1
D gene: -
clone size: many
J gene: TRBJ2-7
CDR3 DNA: TGCAGTGCCCTTCCGGTCGCCCAGGCCTACGAGCAGTACTTC
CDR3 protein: CSALPVAQAYEQYF

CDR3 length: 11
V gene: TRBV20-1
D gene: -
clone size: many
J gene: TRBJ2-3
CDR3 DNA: TGCAGTGCTCAGGGGAGGGATACGCAGTATTTT
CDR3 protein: CSAQGRDTQYF

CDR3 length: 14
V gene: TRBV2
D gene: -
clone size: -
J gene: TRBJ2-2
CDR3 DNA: TGTGCCATTCCCACCGGGACCCGAACCGGGGAGCTGTTTTTT
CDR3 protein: CAIPTGTRTGELFF

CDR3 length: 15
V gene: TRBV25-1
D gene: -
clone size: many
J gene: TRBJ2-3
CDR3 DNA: TGTGCCAGCAGCGAGGGGACAACAACCCCAGATACGCAGTATTTT
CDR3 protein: CASSEGTTTPDTQYF

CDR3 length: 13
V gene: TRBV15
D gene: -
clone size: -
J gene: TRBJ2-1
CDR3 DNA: TGTGCCACCAGCAGCAACCAGGGGGGTGAGCAGTTCTTC
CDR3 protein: CATSSNQGGEQFF

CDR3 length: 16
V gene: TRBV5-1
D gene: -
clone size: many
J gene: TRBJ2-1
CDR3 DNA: TGCGCCAGCAGCCCGTCCCCGCGGGACTCCTACAATGAGCAGTTCTTC
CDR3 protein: CASSPSPRDSYNEQFF

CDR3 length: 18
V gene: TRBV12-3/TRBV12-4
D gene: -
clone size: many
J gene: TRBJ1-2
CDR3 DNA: TGTGCCAGCAGTTTCTATCCCCAGGGTTGGAGGGCTAACTATGGCTACACCTTC
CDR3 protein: CASSFYPQGWRANYGYTF

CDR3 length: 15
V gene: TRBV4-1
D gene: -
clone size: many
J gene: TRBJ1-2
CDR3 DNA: TGCGCCAGCAGCCAAGGAAATTCGGCAGGGGATGGCTACACCTTC
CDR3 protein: CASSQGNSAGDGYTF

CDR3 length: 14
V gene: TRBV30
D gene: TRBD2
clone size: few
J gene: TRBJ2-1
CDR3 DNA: TGTGCCTGGAGTCCCGGACTAGGGTACAATGAGCAGTTCTTC
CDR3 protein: CAWSPGLGYNEQFF

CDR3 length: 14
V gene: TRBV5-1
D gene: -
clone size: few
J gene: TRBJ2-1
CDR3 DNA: TGCGCCAGCAGCTTGATGGTAGCGGACAATGAGCAGTTCTTC
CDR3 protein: CASSLMVADNEQFF

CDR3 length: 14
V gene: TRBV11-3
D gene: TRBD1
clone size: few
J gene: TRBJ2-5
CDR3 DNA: TGTGCCAGCAGCTTGAATACAGGGGCAGAGACCCAGTACTTC
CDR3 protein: CASSLNTGAETQYF

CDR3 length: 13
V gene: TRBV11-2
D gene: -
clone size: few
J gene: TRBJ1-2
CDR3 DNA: TGTGCCAGCAGCTCGTCAGGGTTTTATGGCTACACCTTC
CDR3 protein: CASSSSGFYGYTF

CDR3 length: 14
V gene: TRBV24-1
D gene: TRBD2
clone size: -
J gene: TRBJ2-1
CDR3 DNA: TGTGCCACCAGTGCTCGGGACTACCCGCCTGAGCAGTTCTTC
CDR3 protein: CATSARDYPPEQFF

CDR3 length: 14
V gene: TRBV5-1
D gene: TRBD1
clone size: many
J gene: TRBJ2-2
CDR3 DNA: TGCGCCGGAAGACAGGGGGCAGACACCGGGGAGCTGTTTTTT
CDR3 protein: CAGRQGADTGELFF

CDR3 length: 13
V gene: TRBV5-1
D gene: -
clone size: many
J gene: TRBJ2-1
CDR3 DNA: TGCGCCAGCCTTGGGACGGGGTACAATGAGCAGTTCTTC
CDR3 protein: CASLGTGYNEQFF

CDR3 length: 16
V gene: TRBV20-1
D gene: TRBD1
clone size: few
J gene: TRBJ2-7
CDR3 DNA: TGCAGTGCTAGAGATATGACGGGACAGGGATCCTACGAGCAGTACTTC
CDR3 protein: CSARDMTGQGSYEQYF

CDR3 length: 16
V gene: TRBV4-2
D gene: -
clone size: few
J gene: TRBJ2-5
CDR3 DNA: TGTGCCAGCAGCCAAGATAAGGCCAGGTCGGAAGAGACCCAGTACTTC
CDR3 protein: CASSQDKARSEETQYF

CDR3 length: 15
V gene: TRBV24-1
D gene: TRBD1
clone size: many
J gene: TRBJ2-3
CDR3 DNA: TGTGCCACCAGTGATCGCAGGGGGCAGGGAGATACGCAGTATTTT
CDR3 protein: CATSDRRGQGDTQYF

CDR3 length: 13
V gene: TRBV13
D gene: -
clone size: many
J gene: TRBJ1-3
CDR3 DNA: TGTGCCAGCAGCTTAGACCGAGGAAACACCATATATTTT
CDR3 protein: CASSLDRGNTIYF